The 7 T cell receptor beta chains reported below all come from one sample, sequenced in a study of T-cell reconstitution after alpha-beta-depleted transplantation in children. The TCRbeta library was prepared with unique molecular identifiers. One entry per CDR3 protein, called by TCRdb with MiXCR from the PCR reads. Of 200,000 to 300,000 distinct CDR3 sequences listed, about 25% are singletons. The starting material was PBMCs, obtained before TCRalphabeta/CD19-depleted stem cell transplant. These receptors all come from a girl aged 2-15 years with Fanconi anemia, due to receive a stem cell transplant.

This clonotype was detected ten times or more. DNA for the CDR3: TGTGCCAGCAGTTTACGAACGGAGACCCAGTACTTC. It is translated as CASSLRTETQYF. The chain recombines TRBV28 with TRBJ2-5, with D uncertain. Germline-derived CDR1 and CDR2 are MDHEN and SYDVKM. CDR3 length: 12 amino acids. Between the trimmed V and J ends, which lost 2 bases and 5 bases, there was a span of 6 bases.

The chain carries TRBV15 and TRBJ2-5; 12 positions match TRBD2. The germline CDR1 and CDR2 sequences are LNHNV and YYDKDF (reference sequence). The CDR3 loop spans 16 amino acids. The junction had 7 bases not matched to a gene; V was cut back by 4 bases and J by 4 bases. The CDR3, as DNA: TGTGCCACCAGCAAGCGACTAGCGGGGGAGGGAGAGACCCAGTACTTC. Its translation is CATSKRLAGEGETQYF.

Of note for this clonotype: One junction end does not reproduce the germline sequence, and a read error may be involved. The chain couples TRBV20-1 to TRBJ2-7; D is uncertain. Germline V CDR1 and CDR2: DFQATT, SNEGSKA (reference sequence). The CDR3 runs 17 residues. CDR3 sequence: CCARASRRQGRLYEQYF. The CDR3 DNA follows: TGCTGTGCTAGAGCCTCGAGACGGCAAGGCCGACTCTACGAGCAGTACTTC.

This clonotype has at least ten counts. The V gene is TRBV29-1, the J gene TRBJ1-2; 11 bases are a match to TRBD1. The V gene end was trimmed by 6 bases and the J gene end by 2 bases; junction bases not matched to a gene: 2. Germline-derived CDR1 and CDR2 are SQVTM and ANQGSEA. The CDR3 covers 13 residues. The CDR3 is CSVDRGRNYGYTF. The CDR3 DNA follows: TGCAGCGTGGACAGGGGGCGCAACTATGGCTACACCTTC.

This clonotype turned up a few times. This chain connects TRBV7-9 to TRBJ1-1; unclear D gene. The CDR3 contains 14 residues. V gave up 1 base and J gave up 7 bases, with 13 bases separating them. The V gene's germline CDR1 is SEHNR and CDR2 FQNEAQ (reference sequence). The CDR3 region has the DNA TGTGCCAGCAGCTTAGTGGATTGGGGTCGTGAAGCTTTCTTT. Translating gives CASSLVDWGREAFF. The complete variable domain, with remaining parts taken from reference TRBV7-9 and TRBJ1-1, reads DTGVSQNPRHKITKRGQNVTFRCDPISEHNRLYWYRQTLGQGPEFLTYFQNEAQLEKSRLLSDRFSAERPKGSFSTLEIQRTEQGDSAMYLCASSLVDWGREAFFGQGTRLTVV.

J is TRBJ2-1 and V is TRBV20-1, with 11 nucleotides matching TRBD2. This CDR3 comprises 16 residues. V was pared by 4 bases and J by 4 bases, with 9 bases of the junction left unmatched. Germline V lookup: CDR1 DFQATT, CDR2 SNEGSKA (reference sequence). The chain's CDR3 is CSAKYSGGALYNEQFF. The DNA of the CDR3 is TGCAGTGCTAAGTATAGCGGGGGGGCCTTGTACAATGAGCAGTTCTTC.

This clonotype was picked up a small number of times. The CDR3, as DNA: TGTGCCAGCAGCTCCCGCTTGACTAGCGGGGGTGGAAACAATGAGCAGTTCTTC. This translates into CASSSRLTSGGGNNEQFF. The chain links TRBV11-2 to TRBJ2-1; 12 nucleotides match TRBD2. The germline CDR1 and CDR2 sequences are SGHAT and FQNNGV. The junction had 12 bases not matched to a gene; V was cut back by 4 bases and J by 5 bases. This CDR3 contains 18 residues.